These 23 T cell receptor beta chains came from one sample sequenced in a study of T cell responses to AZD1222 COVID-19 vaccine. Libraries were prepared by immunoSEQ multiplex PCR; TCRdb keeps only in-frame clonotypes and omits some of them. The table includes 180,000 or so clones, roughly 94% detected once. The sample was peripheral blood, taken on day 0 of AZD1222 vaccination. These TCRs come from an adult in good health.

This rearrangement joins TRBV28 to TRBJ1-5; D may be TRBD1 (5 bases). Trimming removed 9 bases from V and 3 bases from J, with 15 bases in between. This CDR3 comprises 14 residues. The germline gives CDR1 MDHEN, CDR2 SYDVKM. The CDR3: CASTTGTFNQPQHF. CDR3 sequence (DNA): TGTGCCAGTACTACCGGGACGTTCAATCAGCCCCAGCATTTT.

The CDR3 here is CASSEFRLGFAPYEQYF. The DNA for the CDR3 is TGCGCCAGCAGTGAGTTCAGGCTTGGGTTCGCGCCCTACGAGCAGTACTTC. The chain employs TRBV10-1 and TRBJ2-7; no firm D call. The CDR3 totals 17 residues. Germline CDR1 WNHNN, CDR2 SYGVQD (reference sequence). With 1 base removed from V and 2 bases from J, the gap between germline ends came to 18 bases.

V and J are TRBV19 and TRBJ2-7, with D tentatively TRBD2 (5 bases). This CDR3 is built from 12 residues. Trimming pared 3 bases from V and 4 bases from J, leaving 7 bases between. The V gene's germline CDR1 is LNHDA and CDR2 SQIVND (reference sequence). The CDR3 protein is CASSIGGYEQYF. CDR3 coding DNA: TGTGCCAGTAGTATCGGAGGATACGAGCAGTACTTC. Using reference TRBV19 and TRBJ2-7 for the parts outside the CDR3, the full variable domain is DGGITQSPKYLFRKEGQNVTLSCEQNLNHDAMYWYRQDPGQGLRLIYYSQIVNDFQKGDIAEGYSVSREKKESFPLTVTSAQKNPTAFYLCASSIGGYEQYFGPGTRLTVT.

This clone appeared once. CDR3 loop: CASSQVYGFYNEQFF. In nucleotides, the CDR3 is TGCGCCAGCAGCCAAGTGTACGGGTTTTACAATGAGCAGTTCTTC. The rearrangement joins TRBV4-1 to TRBJ2-1; D ambiguous. The CDR3 is 15 residues long. Trimming took 1 base from V and 4 from J, leaving 11 bases between them. The germline gives CDR1 MGHRA, CDR2 YSYEKL.

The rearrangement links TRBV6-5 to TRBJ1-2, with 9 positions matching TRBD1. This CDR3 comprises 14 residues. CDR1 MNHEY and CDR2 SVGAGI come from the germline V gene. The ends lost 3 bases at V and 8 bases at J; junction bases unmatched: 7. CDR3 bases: TGTGCCAGCAGTTATCAAACAGGGGGCTGGGGCTACACCTTC. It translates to CASSYQTGGWGYTF.

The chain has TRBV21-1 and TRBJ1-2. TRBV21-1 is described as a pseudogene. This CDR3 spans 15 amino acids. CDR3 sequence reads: CASSKRIGGAYGYTF. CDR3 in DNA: TGTGCCAGCAGCAAAAGGATCGGGGGGGCCTATGGCTACACCTTC.

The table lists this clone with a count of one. Written as DNA, the CDR3 is TGTGCCAGCAGTGAAGGGGGGAACCCCACAGATACGCAGTATTTT. Translation gives CASSEGGNPTDTQYF. The rearrangement joins TRBV6-1 to TRBJ2-3; tentatively, D is TRBD1 or TRBD2 (5 bases each). Between the trimmed V and J ends, which lost 1 base and 2 bases, there was a span of 10 bases. In germline, CDR1 is MNHNS, CDR2 SASEGT. CDR3 size: 15 residues.

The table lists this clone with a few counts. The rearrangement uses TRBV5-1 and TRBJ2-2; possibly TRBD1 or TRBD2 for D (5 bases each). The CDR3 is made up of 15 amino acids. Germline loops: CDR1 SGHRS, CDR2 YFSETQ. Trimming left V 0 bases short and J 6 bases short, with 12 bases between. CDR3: CASSLDPGPAGELFF. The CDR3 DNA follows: TGCGCCAGCAGCTTGGATCCGGGGCCGGCCGGGGAGCTGTTTTTT.

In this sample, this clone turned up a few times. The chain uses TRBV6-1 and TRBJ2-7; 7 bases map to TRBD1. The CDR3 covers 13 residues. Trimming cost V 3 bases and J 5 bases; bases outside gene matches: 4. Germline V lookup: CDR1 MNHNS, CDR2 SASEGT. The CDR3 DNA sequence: TGTGCCAGCAGTGACCGGGACAGTGACGAGCAGTACTTC. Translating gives CASSDRDSDEQYF.

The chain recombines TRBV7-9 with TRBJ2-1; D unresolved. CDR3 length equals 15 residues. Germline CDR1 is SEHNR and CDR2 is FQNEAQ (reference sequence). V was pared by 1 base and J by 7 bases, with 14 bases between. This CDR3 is CASSLVAGKVNEQFF. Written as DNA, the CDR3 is TGTGCCAGCAGCTTAGTGGCAGGAAAGGTGAATGAGCAGTTCTTC.

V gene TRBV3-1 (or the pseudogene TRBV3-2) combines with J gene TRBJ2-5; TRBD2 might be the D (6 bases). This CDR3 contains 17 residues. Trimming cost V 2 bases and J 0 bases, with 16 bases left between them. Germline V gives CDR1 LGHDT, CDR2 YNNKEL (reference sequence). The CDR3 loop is CASSQFKLASYQETQYF. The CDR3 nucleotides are TGTGCCAGCAGCCAATTCAAGCTAGCGTCGTACCAAGAGACCCAGTACTTC.

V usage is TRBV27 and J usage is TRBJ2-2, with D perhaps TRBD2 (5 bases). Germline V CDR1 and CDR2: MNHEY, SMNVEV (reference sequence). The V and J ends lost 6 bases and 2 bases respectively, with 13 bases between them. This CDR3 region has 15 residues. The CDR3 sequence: CASRRAGTNTGELFF. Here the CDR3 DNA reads TGTGCCAGCAGGAGGGCCGGAACCAACACCGGGGAGCTGTTTTTT.

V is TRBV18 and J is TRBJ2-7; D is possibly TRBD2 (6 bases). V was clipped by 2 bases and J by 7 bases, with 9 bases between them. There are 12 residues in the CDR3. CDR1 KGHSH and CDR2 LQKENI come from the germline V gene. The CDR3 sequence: CASSPGREEQYF. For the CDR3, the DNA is TGTGCCAGCTCACCAGGACGGGAGGAGCAGTACTTC.

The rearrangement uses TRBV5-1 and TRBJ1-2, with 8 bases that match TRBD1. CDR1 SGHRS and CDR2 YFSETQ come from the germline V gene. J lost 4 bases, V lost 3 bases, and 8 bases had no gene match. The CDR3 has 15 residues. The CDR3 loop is CASSSSGQGSYGYTF. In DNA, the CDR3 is TGCGCCAGCAGCTCCTCCGGACAGGGCAGCTATGGCTACACCTTC.

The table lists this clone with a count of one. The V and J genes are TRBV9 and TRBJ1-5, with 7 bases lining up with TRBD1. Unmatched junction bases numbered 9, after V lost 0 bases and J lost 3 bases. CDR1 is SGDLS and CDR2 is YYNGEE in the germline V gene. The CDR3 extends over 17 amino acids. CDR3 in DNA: TGTGCCAGCAGCGTAGTGCAAGGACAGGAGGACAATCAGCCCCAGCATTTT. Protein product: CASSVVQGQEDNQPQHF.

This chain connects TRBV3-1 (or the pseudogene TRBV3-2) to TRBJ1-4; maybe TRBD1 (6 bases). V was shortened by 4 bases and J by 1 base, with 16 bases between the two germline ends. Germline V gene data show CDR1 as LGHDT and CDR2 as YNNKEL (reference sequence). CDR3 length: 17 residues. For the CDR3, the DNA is TGTGCCAGCAGCCCATTGGGGGGGCGCGGAACTAATGAAAAACTGTTTTTT. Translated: CASSPLGGRGTNEKLFF.

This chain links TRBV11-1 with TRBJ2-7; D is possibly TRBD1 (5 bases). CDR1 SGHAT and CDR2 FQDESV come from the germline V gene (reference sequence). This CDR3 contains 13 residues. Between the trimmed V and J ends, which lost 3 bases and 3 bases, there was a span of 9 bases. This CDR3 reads CASSLGPFYEQYF. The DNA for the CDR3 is TGTGCCAGCAGCTTGGGGCCTTTCTACGAGCAGTACTTC. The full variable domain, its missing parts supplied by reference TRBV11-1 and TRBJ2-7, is EAEVAQSPRYKITEKSQAVAFWCDPISGHATLYWYRQILGQGPELLVQFQDESVVDDSQLPKDRFSAERLKGVDSTLKIQPAELGDSAMYLCASSLGPFYEQYFGPGTRLTVT.

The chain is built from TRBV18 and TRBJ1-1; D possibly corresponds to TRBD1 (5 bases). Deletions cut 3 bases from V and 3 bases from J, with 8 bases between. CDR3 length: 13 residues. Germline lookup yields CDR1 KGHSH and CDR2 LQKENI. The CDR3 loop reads CASSPFRDTEAFF. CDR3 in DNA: TGTGCCAGCTCACCGTTCAGGGACACTGAAGCTTTCTTT.

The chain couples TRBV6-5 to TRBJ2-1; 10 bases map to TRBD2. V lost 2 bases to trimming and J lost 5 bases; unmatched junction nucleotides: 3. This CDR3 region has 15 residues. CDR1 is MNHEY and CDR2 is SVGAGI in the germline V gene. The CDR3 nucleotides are TGTGCCAGCAGTTACGGTAGCGGGAGGCACAATGAGCAGTTCTTC. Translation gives CASSYGSGRHNEQFF.

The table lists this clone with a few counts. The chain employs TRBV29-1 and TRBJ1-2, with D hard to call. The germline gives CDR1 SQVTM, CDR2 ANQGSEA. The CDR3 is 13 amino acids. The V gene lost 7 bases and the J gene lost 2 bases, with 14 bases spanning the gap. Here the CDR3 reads CSALAVTNYGYTF. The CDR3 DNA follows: TGCAGCGCACTGGCAGTAACCAACTATGGCTACACCTTC. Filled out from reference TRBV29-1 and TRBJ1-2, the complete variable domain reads SAVISQKPSRDICQRGTSLTIQCQVDSQVTMMFWYRQQPGQSLTLIATANQGSEATYESGFVIDKFPISRPNLTFSTLTVSNMSPEDSSIYLCSALAVTNYGYTFGSGTRLTVV.

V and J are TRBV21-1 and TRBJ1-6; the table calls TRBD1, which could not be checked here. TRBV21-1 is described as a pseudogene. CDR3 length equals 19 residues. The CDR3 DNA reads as TGTGCCAGCAGCAATACCAAGACAGGGGTGAGAAGGTATAATTCACCCCTCCACTTT. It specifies CASSNTKTGVRRYNSPLHF.

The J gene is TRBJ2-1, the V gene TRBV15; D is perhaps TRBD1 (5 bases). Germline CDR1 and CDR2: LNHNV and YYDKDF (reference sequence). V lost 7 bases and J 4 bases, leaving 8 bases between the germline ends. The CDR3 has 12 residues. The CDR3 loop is CATKDIYNEQFF. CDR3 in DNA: TGTGCCACCAAGGACATATACAATGAGCAGTTCTTC.

CDR3 sequence (DNA): TGTGCCAGCAGCTTATCCGGGGCAAATCAGCCCCAGCATTTT. The encoded protein is CASSLSGANQPQHF. This chain uses TRBV7-9 with TRBJ1-5, with TRBD1 as a possible D gene (5 bases). Trimming cost V 2 bases and J 4 bases, with 9 bases left between them. This CDR3 is built from 14 residues. The germline gives CDR1 SEHNR, CDR2 FQNEAQ (reference sequence).